A selection of T cell receptor beta chains follows, all from one sample in a study of blood T cell repertoires in COVID-19. TCRdb's table, derived via immunoSEQ multiplex PCR, lists solely in-frame clones and lacks some. Among 240,000 or so clones listed, about four fifths were seen once. Sample: peripheral blood. The receptors here all came from an elderly woman with COVID-19, enrolled during active disease. Both conserved end residues are part of each CDR3. The D gene is left open where the match is weak. Clone size appears in some rows only: once, few, many, or a class for an expanded clone.

clone_size j_call cdr3_length v_call d_call cdr3_aa cdr3_nt
. TRBJ1-3 14 TRBV28 . CASSPLGVGNTIYF TGTGCCAGCAGTCCCCTAGGGGTAGGAAACACCATATATTTT
. TRBJ2-7 16 TRBV7-2 TRBD2 CASSLGSGTSSYEQYF TGTGCCAGCAGCTTAGGATCCGGGACTAGCTCCTACGAGCAGTACTTC
. TRBJ1-6 15 TRBV5-6 TRBD1 CASSNMDRDHSPLHF TGTGCCAGCAGCAACATGGACAGGGACCATTCACCCCTCCACTTT
few TRBJ1-4 15 TRBV5-6 . CASSLRQGGAEKLFF TGTGCCAGCAGCTTGAGGCAGGGTGGCGCTGAAAAACTGTTTTTT
. TRBJ2-5 15 TRBV5-1 TRBD1 CASSQGQGRMETQYF TGCGCCAGCAGCCAAGGACAGGGGCGGATGGAGACCCAGTACTTC
. TRBJ2-2 16 TRBV7-2 TRBD2 CASSSLAGAVTGELFF TGTGCCAGCAGCTCGTTAGCGGGAGCGGTTACCGGGGAGCTGTTTTTT
. TRBJ2-1 13 TRBV18 . CASSPSANNEQFF TGTGCCAGCTCACCAAGCGCGAATAATGAGCAGTTCTTC
. TRBJ2-4 17 TRBV2 TRBD2 CASGVRAGGLAKNIQYF TGTGCCAGCGGAGTAAGAGCGGGAGGGCTAGCCAAAAACATTCAGTACTTC
. TRBJ1-1 13 TRBV5-6 . CASTALPGTEAFF TGTGCCAGCACCGCACTCCCAGGTACTGAAGCTTTCTTT
. TRBJ2-3 16 TRBV5-1 . CASRERPGGLTDTQYF TGCGCCAGCAGGGAGAGACCCGGGGGGCTCACAGATACGCAGTATTTT
. TRBJ2-1 16 TRBV6-2/TRBV6-3 . CASSQESGVSYNEQFF TGTGCCAGCAGTCAAGAATCGGGGGTGTCCTACAATGAGCAGTTCTTC
. TRBJ1-1 17 TRBV5-5 . CASSLLIGTATNTEAFF TGTGCCAGCAGCTTGTTGATAGGGACTGCAACGAACACTGAAGCTTTCTTT
few TRBJ2-4 16 TRBV6-2/TRBV6-3 . CASSYPSGNNKNIQYF TGTGCCAGCAGTTACCCCTCAGGGAATAACAAAAACATTCAGTACTTC
. TRBJ2-1 13 TRBV9 . CASSATQDNEQFF TGTGCCAGCAGCGCCACTCAGGACAATGAGCAGTTCTTC
few TRBJ1-2 13 TRBV3-1/TRBV3-2 . CASSLGASYGYTF TGTGCCAGCAGCTTAGGGGCCTCCTATGGCTACACCTTC
. TRBJ2-1 16 TRBV30 . CAWSSPGLGSYNEQFF TGTGCCTGGAGTTCTCCGGGACTGGGCTCCTACAATGAGCAGTTCTTC
. TRBJ1-4 16 TRBV28 TRBD1 CASSLEGTGEREKLFF TGTGCCAGCAGTTTAGAAGGGACAGGGGAGAGAGAAAAACTGTTTTTT
. TRBJ2-5 17 TRBV18 . CASSPGRVGGFQETQYF TGTGCCAGCTCACCCGGGAGAGTTGGGGGGTTTCAAGAGACCCAGTACTTC
. TRBJ2-7 17 TRBV5-1 TRBD2 CASSLGLSGRPWDEQYF TGCGCCAGCAGCTTGGGACTTAGCGGGAGACCCTGGGACGAGCAGTACTTC
. TRBJ2-3 15 TRBV11-2 . CASSQMGRVADTQYF TGTGCCAGCAGTCAGATGGGGAGAGTGGCAGATACGCAGTATTTT
. TRBJ1-2 13 TRBV5-4 . CASSLETVYGYTF TGTGCCAGCAGCTTGGAGACAGTTTATGGCTACACCTTC
. TRBJ2-5 14 TRBV30 . CAWNSGLLMGTQYF TGTGCCTGGAATTCGGGACTCCTCATGGGGACCCAGTACTTC
. TRBJ2-2 15 TRBV6-5 . CASRGGLRNTGELFF TGTGCCAGCAGGGGGGGATTAAGGAACACCGGGGAGCTGTTTTTT
. TRBJ2-5 13 TRBV10-3 . CAISEGQQETQYF TGTGCCATCAGTGAGGGACAGCAAGAGACCCAGTACTTC
. TRBJ1-2 13 TRBV19 . CASSQGAYHGYTF TGTGCCAGTAGTCAAGGGGCTTACCATGGCTACACCTTC
. TRBJ2-3 15 TRBV4-1 TRBD2 CASSQGLAGTDTQYF TGCGCCAGCAGCCAAGGACTAGCGGGCACAGATACGCAGTATTTT
. TRBJ1-3 19 TRBV18 TRBD1 CASSPRTGGLSEPGNTIYF TGTGCCAGCTCACCACGGACAGGGGGCCTGAGCGAACCTGGAAACACCATATATTTT
. TRBJ2-3 15 TRBV3-1/TRBV3-2 TRBD2 CASSQIAGGGDTQYF TGTGCCAGCAGCCAGATAGCGGGAGGGGGAGATACGCAGTATTTT
. TRBJ2-1 15 TRBV18 TRBD2 CASSETSGRPDEQFF TGTGCCAGCTCCGAAACTAGCGGGAGACCCGATGAGCAGTTCTTC
. TRBJ2-5 15 TRBV24-1 . CATSVPTEAQETQYF TGTGCCACCAGTGTACCTACCGAGGCCCAAGAGACCCAGTACTTC
. TRBJ1-5 13 TRBV4-2 TRBD1 CASSSAGGFHQHF TGTGCCAGCAGCTCAGCAGGGGGCTTTCACCAGCATTTT
. TRBJ2-3 14 TRBV7-2 . CASIPWRGTDTQYF TGTGCCAGCATACCCTGGAGGGGCACAGATACGCAGTATTTT